This record looks at one TCR beta chain sequence and its context. TCRdb's copy holds only in-frame clones and misses some; the assay was immunoSEQ multiplex PCR. The data show 90,000 to 100,000 clones, roughly 82% seen once. This sample was included in a study of blood T cell repertoires in COVID-19. This sequence originates from a man at least 80 years old with acute or convalescent COVID-19. Sequenced: peripheral blood.

The CDR3 DNA is TGTGCCACCAACTCAAATGCGTTTAGGGGCGAGCAGTACTTC. It is translated as CATNSNAFRGEQYF. The chain joins TRBV28 to TRBJ2-7; D possibly corresponds to TRBD1 (5 bases). Germline assignment: CDR1 MDHEN and CDR2 SYDVKM. Trimming shortened V by 10 bases and J by 6 bases, and 22 bases separated the two germline ends. This CDR3 spans 14 amino acids.